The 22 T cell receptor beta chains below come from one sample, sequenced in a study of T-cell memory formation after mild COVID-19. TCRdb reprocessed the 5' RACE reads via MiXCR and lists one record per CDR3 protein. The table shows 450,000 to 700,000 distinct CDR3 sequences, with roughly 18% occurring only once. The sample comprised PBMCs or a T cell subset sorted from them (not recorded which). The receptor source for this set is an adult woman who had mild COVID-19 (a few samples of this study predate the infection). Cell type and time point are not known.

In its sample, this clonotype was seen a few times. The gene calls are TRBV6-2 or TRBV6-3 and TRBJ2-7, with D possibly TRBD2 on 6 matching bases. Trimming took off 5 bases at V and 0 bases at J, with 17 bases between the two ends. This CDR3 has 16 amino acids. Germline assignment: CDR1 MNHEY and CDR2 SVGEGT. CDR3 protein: CASSALSGAISYEQYF. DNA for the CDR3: TGTGCCAGCAGTGCCCTTAGCGGCGCGATCTCCTACGAGCAGTACTTC.

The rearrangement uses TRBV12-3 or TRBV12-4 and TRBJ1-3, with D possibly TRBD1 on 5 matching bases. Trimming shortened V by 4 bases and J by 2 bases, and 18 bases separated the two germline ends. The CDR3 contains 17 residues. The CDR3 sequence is CASSWSPGTGTGNTIYF. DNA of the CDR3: TGTGCCAGCAGTTGGAGTCCCGGGACGGGCACTGGAAACACCATATATTTT.

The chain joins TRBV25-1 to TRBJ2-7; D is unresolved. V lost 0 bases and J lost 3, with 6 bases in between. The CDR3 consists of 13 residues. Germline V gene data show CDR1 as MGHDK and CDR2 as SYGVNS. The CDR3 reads CASSEYFHYEQYF. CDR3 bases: TGTGCCAGCAGTGAATATTTCCACTACGAGCAGTACTTC.

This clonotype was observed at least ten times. CDR3: CASRSTGGGSGNTIYF. The CDR3 DNA is TGTGCCAGCAGAAGCACAGGGGGAGGCTCTGGAAACACCATATATTTT. The rearrangement uses TRBV12-3 or TRBV12-4 and TRBJ1-3; 8 nucleotides agree with TRBD1. The CDR3 is made up of 16 amino acids. V lost 6 bases to trimming and J lost 0 bases; unmatched junction nucleotides: 7.

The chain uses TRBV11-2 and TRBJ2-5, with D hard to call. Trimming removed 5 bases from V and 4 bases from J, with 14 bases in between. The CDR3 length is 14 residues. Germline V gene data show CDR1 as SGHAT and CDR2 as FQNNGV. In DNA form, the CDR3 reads TGTGCCAGCAGCCTAACGGGTTCCGGAGAGACCCAGTACTTC. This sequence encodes CASSLTGSGETQYF.

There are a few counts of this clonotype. CDR3 residues: CASSLSGALGAFF. The CDR3 bases are TGCGCCAGCAGCTTGTCGGGGGCGCTTGGTGCTTTCTTT. This chain uses TRBV5-1 with TRBJ1-1; possibly TRBD1 for D (6 bases). The CDR3 contains 13 residues. V dropped 1 base and J dropped 11 bases, with 15 bases sitting between them. Germline V gene sequence: CDR1 SGHRS, CDR2 YFSETQ.

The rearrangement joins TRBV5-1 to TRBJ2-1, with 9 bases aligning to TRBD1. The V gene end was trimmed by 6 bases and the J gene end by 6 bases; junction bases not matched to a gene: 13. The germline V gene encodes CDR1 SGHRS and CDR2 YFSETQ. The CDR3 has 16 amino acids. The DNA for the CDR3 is TGCGCCAGCACCTTCCCCCAGGGGACAGGGTCCAATGAGCAGTTCTTC. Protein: CASTFPQGTGSNEQFF.

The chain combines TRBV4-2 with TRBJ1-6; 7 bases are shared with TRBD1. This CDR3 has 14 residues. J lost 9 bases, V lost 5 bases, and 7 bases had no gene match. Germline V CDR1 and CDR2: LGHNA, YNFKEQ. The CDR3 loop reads CASSAEGAGSPLHF. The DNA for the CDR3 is TGTGCCAGCAGCGCAGAGGGGGCAGGTTCACCCCTCCACTTT.

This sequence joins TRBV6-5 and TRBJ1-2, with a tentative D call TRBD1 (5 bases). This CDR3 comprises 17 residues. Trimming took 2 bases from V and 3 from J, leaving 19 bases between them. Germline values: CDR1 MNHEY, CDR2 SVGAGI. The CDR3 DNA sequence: TGTGCCAGCAGTTACCTTCGTTGGGGGGGTTTGGACTATGGCTACACCTTC. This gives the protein CASSYLRWGGLDYGYTF.

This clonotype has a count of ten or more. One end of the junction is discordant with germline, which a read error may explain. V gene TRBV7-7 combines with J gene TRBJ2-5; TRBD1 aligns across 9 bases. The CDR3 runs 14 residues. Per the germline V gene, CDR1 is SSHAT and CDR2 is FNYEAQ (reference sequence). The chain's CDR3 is CASSWDRDGETQYF. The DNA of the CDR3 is TGTGCTAGCAGCTGGGACAGGGACGGAGAGACCCAGTACTTC.

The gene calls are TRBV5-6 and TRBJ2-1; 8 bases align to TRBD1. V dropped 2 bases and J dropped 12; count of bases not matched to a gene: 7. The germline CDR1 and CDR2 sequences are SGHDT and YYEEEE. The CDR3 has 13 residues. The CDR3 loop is CASSFEQGAGQFF. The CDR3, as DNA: TGTGCCAGCAGCTTCGAGCAGGGGGCCGGGCAGTTCTTC.

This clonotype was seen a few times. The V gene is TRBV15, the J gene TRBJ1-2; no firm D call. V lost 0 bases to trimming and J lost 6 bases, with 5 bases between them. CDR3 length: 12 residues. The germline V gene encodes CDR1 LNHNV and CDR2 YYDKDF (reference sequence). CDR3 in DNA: TGTGCCACCAGCAGAGACCGGGATGGCTACACCTTC. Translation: CATSRDRDGYTF.

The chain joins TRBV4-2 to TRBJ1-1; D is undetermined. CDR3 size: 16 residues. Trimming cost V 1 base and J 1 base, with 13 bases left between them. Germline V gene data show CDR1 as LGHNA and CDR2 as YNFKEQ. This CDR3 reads CASSQVTPSPNTEAFF. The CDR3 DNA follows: TGTGCCAGCAGCCAAGTAACCCCTTCCCCGAACACTGAAGCTTTCTTT.

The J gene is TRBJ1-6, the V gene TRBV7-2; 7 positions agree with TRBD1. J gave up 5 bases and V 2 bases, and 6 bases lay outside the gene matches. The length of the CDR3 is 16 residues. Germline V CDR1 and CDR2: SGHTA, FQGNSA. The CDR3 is CASSLSRGSNNSPLHF. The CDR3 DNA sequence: TGTGCCAGCAGCTTATCCAGGGGGTCGAATAATTCACCCCTCCACTTT. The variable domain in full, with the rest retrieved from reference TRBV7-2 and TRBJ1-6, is GAGVSQSPSNKVTEKGKDVELRCDPISGHTALYWYRQSLGQGLEFLIYFQGNSAPDKSGLPSDRFSAERTGGSVSTLTIQRTQQEDSAVYLCASSLSRGSNNSPLHFGNGTRLTVT.

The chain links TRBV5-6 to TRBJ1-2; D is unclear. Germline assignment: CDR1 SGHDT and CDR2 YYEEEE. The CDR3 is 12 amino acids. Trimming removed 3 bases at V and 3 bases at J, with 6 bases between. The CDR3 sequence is CASSWVYYGYTF. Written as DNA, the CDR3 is TGTGCCAGCAGCTGGGTGTACTATGGCTACACCTTC.

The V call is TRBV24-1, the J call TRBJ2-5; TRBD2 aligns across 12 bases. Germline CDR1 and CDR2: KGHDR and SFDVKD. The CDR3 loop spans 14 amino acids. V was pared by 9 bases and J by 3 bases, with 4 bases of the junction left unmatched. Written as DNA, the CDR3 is TGTGCCACCGCGGCTAGCGGGGGGGAAGAGACCCAGTACTTC. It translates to CATAASGGEETQYF.

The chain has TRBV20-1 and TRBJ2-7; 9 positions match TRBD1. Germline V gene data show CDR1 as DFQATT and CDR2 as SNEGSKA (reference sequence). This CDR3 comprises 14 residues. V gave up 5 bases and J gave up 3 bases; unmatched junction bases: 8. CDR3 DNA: TGCAGTGCTGTGGGTCTGACAGGGGGCTACGAGCAGTACTTC. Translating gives CSAVGLTGGYEQYF.

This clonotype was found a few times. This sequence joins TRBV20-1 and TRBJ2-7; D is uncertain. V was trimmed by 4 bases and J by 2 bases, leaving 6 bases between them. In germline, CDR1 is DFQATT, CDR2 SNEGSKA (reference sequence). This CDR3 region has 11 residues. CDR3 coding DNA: TGCAGTGCTATGCAAACCTACGAGCAGTACTTC. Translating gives CSAMQTYEQYF.

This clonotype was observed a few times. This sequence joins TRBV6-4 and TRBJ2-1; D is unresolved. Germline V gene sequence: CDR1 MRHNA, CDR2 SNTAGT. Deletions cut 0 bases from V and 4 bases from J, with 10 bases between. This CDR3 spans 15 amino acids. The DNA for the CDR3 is TGTGCCAGCAGTGACTCTGACTCCGCATACAATGAGCAGTTCTTC. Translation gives CASSDSDSAYNEQFF.

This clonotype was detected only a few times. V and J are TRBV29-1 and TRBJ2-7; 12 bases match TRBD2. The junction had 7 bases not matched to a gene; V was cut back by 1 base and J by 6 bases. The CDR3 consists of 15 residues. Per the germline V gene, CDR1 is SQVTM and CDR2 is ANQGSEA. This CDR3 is CSVEGPTSGSLEQYF. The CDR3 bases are TGCAGCGTTGAAGGCCCGACTAGCGGGAGCCTCGAGCAGTACTTC.

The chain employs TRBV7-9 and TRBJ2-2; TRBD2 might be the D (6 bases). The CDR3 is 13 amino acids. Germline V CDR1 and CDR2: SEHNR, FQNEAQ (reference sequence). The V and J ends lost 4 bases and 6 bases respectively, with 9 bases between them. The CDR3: CASSYGTPGELFF. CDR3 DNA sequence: TGTGCCAGCAGCTACGGGACTCCCGGGGAGCTGTTTTTT.

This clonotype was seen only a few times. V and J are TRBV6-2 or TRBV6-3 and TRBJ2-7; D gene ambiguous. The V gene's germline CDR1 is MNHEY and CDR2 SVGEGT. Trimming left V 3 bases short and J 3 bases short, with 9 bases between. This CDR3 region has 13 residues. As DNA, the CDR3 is TGTGCCAGCAGTTATGCTGAGGACTACGAGCAGTACTTC. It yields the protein CASSYAEDYEQYF.